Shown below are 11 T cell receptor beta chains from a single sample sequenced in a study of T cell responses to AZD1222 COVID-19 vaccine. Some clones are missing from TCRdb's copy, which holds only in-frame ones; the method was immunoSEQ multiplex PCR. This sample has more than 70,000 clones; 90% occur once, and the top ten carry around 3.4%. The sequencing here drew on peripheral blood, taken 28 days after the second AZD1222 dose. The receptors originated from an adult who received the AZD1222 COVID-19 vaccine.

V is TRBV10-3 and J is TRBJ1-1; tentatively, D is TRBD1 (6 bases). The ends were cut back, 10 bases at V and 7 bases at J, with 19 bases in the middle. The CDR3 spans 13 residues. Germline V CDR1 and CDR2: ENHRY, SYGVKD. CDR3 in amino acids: CATRGRADVEAFF. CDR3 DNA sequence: TGTGCCACCCGGGGGCGGGCGGACGTTGAAGCTTTCTTT.

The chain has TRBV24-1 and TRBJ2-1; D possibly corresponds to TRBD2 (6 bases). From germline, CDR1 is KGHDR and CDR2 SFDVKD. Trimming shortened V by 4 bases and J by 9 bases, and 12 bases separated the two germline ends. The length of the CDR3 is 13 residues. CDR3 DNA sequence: TGTGCCACCAGTGACCCCCTAGCGATTGAGCAGTTCTTC. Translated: CATSDPLAIEQFF.

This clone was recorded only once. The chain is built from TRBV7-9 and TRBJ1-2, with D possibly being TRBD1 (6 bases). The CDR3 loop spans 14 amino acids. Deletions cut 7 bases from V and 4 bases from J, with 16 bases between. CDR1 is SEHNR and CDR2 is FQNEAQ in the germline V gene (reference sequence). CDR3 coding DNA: TGTGCCAGCACCCCCTCGGAGGGGGTCTATGGCTACACCTTC. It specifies CASTPSEGVYGYTF.

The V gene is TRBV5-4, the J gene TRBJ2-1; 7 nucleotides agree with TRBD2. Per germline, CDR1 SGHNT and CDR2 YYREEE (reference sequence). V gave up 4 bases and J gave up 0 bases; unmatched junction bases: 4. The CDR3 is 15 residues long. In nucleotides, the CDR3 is TGTGCCAGCAGCCCCAGCGGGATCTCCTACAATGAGCAGTTCTTC. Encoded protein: CASSPSGISYNEQFF.

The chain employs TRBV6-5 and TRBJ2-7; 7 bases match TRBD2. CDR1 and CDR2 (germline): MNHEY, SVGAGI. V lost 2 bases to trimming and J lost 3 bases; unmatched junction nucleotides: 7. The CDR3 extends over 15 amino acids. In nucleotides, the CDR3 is TGTGCCAGCAGTTACGGGCGGGGGTCCTTCTACGAGCAGTACTTC. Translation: CASSYGRGSFYEQYF.

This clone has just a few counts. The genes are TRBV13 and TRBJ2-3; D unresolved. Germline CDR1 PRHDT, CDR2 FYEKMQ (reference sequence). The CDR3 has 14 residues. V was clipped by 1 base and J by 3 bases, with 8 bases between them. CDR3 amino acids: CASSLVARTDTQYF. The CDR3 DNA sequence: TGTGCCAGCAGCTTAGTGGCCCGAACAGATACGCAGTATTTT.

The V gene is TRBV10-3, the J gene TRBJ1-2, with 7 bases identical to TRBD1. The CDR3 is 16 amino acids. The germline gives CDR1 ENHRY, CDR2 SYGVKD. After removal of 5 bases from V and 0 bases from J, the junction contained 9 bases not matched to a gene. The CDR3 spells CAISSGQASTNYGYTF. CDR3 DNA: TGTGCCATCAGTTCCGGACAGGCTTCTACTAACTATGGCTACACCTTC.

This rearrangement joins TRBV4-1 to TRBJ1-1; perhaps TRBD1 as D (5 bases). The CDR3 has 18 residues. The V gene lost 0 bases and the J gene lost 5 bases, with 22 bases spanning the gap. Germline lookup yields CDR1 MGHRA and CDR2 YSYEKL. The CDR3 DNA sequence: TGCGCCAGCAGCCAAGATGACGAACAGGTAGGGGAGAGGACTGAAGCTTTCTTT. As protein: CASSQDDEQVGERTEAFF.

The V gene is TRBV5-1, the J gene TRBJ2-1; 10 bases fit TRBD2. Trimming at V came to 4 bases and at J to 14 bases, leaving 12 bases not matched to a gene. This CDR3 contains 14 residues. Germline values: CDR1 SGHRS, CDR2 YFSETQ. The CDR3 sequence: CASSPGPAGGSEFF. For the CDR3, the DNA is TGCGCCAGCAGCCCGGGGCCAGCGGGAGGGTCAGAGTTCTTC.

CDR3 nucleotide sequence: TGTGCCATCCGCCCCCCGGGATACCACTACGAGCAGTACTTC. Translation gives CAIRPPGYHYEQYF. The gene calls are TRBV30 and TRBJ2-7, with D possibly being TRBD2 (5 bases). This CDR3 region has 14 residues. The germline gives CDR1 GTSNPN, CDR2 SVGIG (reference sequence). V was clipped by 8 bases and J by 3 bases, with 20 bases between them. Full variable domain (remainder filled in from reference TRBV30 and TRBJ2-7): SQTIHQWPATLVQPVGSPLSLECTVEGTSNPNLYWYRQAAGRGLQLLFYSVGIGQISSEVPQNLSASRPQDRQFILSSKKLLLSDSGFYLCAIRPPGYHYEQYFGPGTRLTVT.

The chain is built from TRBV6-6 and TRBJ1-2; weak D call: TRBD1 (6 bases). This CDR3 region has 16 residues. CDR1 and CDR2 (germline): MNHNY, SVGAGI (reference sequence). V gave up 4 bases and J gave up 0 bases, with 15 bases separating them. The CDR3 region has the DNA TGTGCCAGCAGTTCGGCCCGGGGGGCAGCTAACTATGGCTACACCTTC. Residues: CASSSARGAANYGYTF.